The rows below give T cell receptor beta chains drawn from one sample of a study of cytotoxic CD8 clonotypes in ibrutinib-treated CLL. This table comes from immunoSEQ multiplex PCR, and its TCRdb copy is limited to in-frame clones, with some not included. The sample records about 150,000 clones, approximately 80% being singletons. This sample comprised PBMCs, obtained after 12 months of ibrutinib treatment. The receptors shown here come from a human donor with chronic lymphocytic leukemia. Both conserved end residues are part of each CDR3.

cdr3_aa | v_call
CASSRGTDTQYF | TRBV28
CASSSGLNTEAFF | TRBV28
CASRITSDTSIYGYTF | TRBV5-1
CASSPRREMVYEQYF | TRBV11-2
CASSPLGGFSYGYTF | TRBV25-1
CASSRRQGAYEQYF | TRBV6-5
CASSVGPQTSGRSDTQYF | TRBV9
CASSERTQVHSYEQYF | TRBV25-1
CASSVGVLNSYEQYF | TRBV9
CASSEQGRDTQYF | TRBV25-1
CASSLLADEQFF | TRBV6-5
CASSAHSGLAGDNEQFF | TRBV9
CASSAAGGNYGYTF | TRBV5-1
CASRSSGSWSYEQYF | TRBV7-8
CASSFSGPDYGYTF | TRBV5-4
CASSLAGGSGNTIYF | TRBV5-1
CASTLSPRGVGDTQYF | TRBV27
CASSLSSYNEQFF | TRBV27
CASSGDTYEQYF | TRBV14
CASKSMQPQHF | TRBV6-1
CASSFYNEQFF | TRBV27
CASSLDRRGHSNQPQHF | TRBV11-2
CASSKLQGSSYNEQFF | TRBV9
CASRPAGAYEQYF | TRBV28
CASTLGGGQDYGYTF | TRBV6-6
CAIINGDPSYNEQFF | TRBV7-9
CASSRRDSSYEQYF | TRBV5-4
CASSVTDTQYF | TRBV10-1
CASSQDRNTEAFF | TRBV4-3
CASSPRTGDMNTGELFF | TRBV27
CASSVTSGLQETQYF | TRBV25-1
CASSLDSSSSYNEQFF | TRBV5-1
CASSYRLGNSYEQYF | TRBV5-4
CASSEWSDYEQYF | TRBV25-1
CASSRSGGSLTQYF | TRBV28
CASSRKTGGAEQFF | TRBV5-4
CASSQAGETQYF | TRBV4-1
CASSRTDTQYF | TRBV23-1
CASSSGTSGYTDTQYF | TRBV27
CAIRGLAAHYEQYF | TRBV10-3
CASSERTGVVGYTF | TRBV2
CASSLVANTGELFF | TRBV5-1
CASSLWTDYNEQFF | TRBV7-9
CASSSAGLGDTEAFF | TRBV5-4